The present T cell receptor (beta chain) was sequenced within a study of shared clonotypes between healthy human individuals. Repertoires were generated with immunoSEQ multiplex PCR, while TCRdb's copy carries only in-frame clones and drops some. The data contain about 2.4 million clones, under 95% of them singletons. The origin of this receptor is a man between 18 and 29 years old in good health. Some clones in this sample may be carry-over from other donors' samples. The sequenced sample was naive CD4+ T cells from PBMCs. As to subset: CD45RA+ positively selected.

CDR3 DNA: TGTGCCAGCCGGGGGACGGACTCCTACGAGCAGTACTTC. It codes for CASRGTDSYEQYF. J is TRBJ2-7 and V is TRBV6-1, with TRBD2 as a possible D gene (6 bases). The germline V gene encodes CDR1 MNHNS and CDR2 SASEGT. The CDR3 runs to 13 residues. Trimming removed 8 bases from V and 0 bases from J, with 11 bases in between.